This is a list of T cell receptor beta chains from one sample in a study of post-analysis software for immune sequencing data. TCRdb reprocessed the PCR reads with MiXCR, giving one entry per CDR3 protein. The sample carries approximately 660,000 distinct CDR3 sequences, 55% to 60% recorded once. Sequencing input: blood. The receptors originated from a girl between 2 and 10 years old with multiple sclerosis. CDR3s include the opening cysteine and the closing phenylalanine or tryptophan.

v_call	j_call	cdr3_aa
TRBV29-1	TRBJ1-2	CSVEEKNYGYTF
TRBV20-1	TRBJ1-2	CSAVVQGLTYGYTF
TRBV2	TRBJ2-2	CASSEGYTRELFF
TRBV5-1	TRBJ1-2	CASSLPADIAGVYTF
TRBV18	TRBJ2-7	CASSQQEYEQYF
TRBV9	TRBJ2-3	CASSARLAGADTQYF
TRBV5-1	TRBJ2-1	CASSLEPGGRSEQFF
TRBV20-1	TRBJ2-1	CSASRSAGQQFF
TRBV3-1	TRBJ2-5	CASSQGGQGETQYF
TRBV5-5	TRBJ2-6	CASRRMVGANVLTF
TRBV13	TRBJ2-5	CASSLGQERSNEQYF
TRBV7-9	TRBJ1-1	CASSPNRGKAFF
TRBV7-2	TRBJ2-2	CASSLRGLAGTGELFF
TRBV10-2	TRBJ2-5	CASSERGLAGGVIETQYF
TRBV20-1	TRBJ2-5	CSAREAGGPEETQYF
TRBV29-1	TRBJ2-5	CSIKTGLREQYF
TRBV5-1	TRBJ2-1	CASSFSTASGVPRRGGQYNEQFF
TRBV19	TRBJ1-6	CASHSGTGGVTLHF
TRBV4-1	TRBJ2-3	CASSLPDRDWDTQYF
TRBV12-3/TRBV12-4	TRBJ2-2	CASRIAGGTGELFF
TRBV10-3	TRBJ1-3	CAISDPLTGNQSGNTIYF
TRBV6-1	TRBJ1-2	CASSGQGIEYGYGYTF
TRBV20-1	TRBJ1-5	CSAPPGQGGNQPQHF
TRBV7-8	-	CASTINHPGQLGEQYF
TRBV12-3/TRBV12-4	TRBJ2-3	CASSPPGKRASTDAQYF
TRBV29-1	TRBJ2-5	CSVMKRGGRETQYF
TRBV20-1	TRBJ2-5	CSARDQAGQETQYF
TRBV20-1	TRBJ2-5	CSATTSVETQYF
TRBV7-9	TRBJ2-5	CASSLRGYQETQYF
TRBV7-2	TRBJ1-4	CASSLTVLGAEKLFF
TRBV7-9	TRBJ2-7	CASSSTSREPLEQYF
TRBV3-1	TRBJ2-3	CASSLWTSGGFLPDTQYF
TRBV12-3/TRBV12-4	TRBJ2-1	CASRVDGDFYNEQFF
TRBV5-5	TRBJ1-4	CASPRSRGGEKLFF
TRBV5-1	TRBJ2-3	CASSLGRSGRPVGTQYF
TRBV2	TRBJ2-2	CASSEAALAGGSGELFF
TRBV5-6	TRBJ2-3	CASSWVGSTDTQYF
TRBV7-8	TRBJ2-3	CASSLVEDPDTQYF
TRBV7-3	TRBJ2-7	CASSSEAGKTPYEQYF
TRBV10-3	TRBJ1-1	CASQPGVMNTEAFF
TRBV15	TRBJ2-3	CATTGGYQDTQYF
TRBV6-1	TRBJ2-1	CASRALLAGTYNEQFF
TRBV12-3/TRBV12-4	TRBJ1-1	CASSTKQGTEAFF
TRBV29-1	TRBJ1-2	CSVRIRDRNYGYTF
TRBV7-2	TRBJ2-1	CASSGQGGFSYNEQFF
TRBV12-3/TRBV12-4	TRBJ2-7	CASSHGDPTYEQYF
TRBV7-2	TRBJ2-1	CASSLVLATNEQFF
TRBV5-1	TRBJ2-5	CASSSGRRETQYF
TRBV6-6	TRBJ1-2	CASSYSGQWIYGYTF
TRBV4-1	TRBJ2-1	CASSQDPGDYNEQFF
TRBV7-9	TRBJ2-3	CASSLGQGRLSTDTQYF
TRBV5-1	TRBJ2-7	CASSLNGDGSYEQYF
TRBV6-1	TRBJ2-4	CASSERAVAKNIQYF
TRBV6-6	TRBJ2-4	CASRSTGPDIQYF
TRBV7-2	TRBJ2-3	CASSHLTDTQYF